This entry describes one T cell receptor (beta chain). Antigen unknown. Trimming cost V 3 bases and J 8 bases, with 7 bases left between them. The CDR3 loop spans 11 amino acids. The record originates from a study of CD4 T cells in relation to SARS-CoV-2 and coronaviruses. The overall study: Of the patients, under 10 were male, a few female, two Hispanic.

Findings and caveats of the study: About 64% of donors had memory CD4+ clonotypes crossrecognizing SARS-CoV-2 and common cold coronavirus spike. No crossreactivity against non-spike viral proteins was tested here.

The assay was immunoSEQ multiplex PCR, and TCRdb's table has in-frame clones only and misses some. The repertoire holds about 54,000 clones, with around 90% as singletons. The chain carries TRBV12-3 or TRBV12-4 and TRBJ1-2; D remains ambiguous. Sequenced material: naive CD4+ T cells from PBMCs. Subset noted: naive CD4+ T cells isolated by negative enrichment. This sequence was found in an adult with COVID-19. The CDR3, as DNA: TGTGCCAGCAGTTTGCTCGACGGCTACACCTTC. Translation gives CASSLLDGYTF.